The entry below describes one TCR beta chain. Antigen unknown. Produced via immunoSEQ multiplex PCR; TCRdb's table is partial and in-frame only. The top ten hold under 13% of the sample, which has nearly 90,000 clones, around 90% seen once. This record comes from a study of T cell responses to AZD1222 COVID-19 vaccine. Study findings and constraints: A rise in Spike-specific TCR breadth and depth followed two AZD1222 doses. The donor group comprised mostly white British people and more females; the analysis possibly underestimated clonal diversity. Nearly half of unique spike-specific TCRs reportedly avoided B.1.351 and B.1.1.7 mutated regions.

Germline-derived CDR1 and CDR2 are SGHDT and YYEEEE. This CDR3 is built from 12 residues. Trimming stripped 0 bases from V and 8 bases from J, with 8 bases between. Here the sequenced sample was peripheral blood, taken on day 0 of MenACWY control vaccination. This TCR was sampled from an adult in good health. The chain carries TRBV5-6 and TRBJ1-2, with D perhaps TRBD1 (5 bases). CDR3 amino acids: CASSLAGGGYTF. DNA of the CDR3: TGTGCCAGCAGCTTGGCTGGGGGAGGCTACACCTTC.